A selection of T cell receptor beta chains follows, all from one sample in a study of CXCR3 chemokines and chemotherapy response in bladder cancer. TCRdb itself ran the PCR reads through MiXCR, one entry per CDR3 protein. Here the sample spans some 1,300 distinct CDR3 sequences, roughly 19% being singletons. This material was collected from a patient whose treatment included neoadjuvant chemotherapy. Receptor source: a human donor with bladder cancer that did not respond to neoadjuvant chemotherapy. CDR3s include the opening cysteine and the closing phenylalanine or tryptophan. The D gene is left open where the match is weak. The size field is filled for only some rows; it gives once, few, many or a size class.

>.|TRBV20-1|TRBJ2-7|many
TGCAGTGCTAGAAGCCAGCTGAGCTCCTACGAGCAGTACTTC
CSARSQLSSYEQYF
>TRBD2|TRBV6-5|TRBJ2-7|medium-sized
TGTGCCAGCAGAACCAGGTGGCGGGAGGGTAACTACGAGCAGTACTTC
CASRTRWREGNYEQYF
>.|TRBV9|TRBJ2-2|many
TGTGCCAGCAGCCCTGGCACCGGGGAGCTGTTTTTT
CASSPGTGELFF
>TRBD1|TRBV6-5|TRBJ1-1|many
TGTGCCAGCAGACTCGGACAGGGGAAGAGAAACACTGAAGCTTTCTTT
CASRLGQGKRNTEAFF
>TRBD1|TRBV27|TRBJ1-2|large
TGTGCCAGCCGGGACAGGGGCTATGGCTACACCTTC
CASRDRGYGYTF
>.|TRBV6-1|TRBJ2-7|.
TGTGCCAGCAGTGAAAATCGGGGCAAAGCCGGTCAGTACTTC
CASSENRGKAGQYF
>TRBD2|TRBV7-3|TRBJ2-2|many
TGTGCCAGCAGCTTATTCGGCGGGGGGCGGCGCACCGGGGAGCTGTTTTTT
CASSLFGGGRRTGELFF
>.|TRBV19|TRBJ1-5|medium-sized
TGTGCCAGTAGTATGCAGGATTCGGCAAATCAGCCCCAGCATTTT
CASSMQDSANQPQHF
>.|TRBV7-9|TRBJ1-4|many
TGTGCCAGCAGCCGAGGGGGGATTGAAAAACTGTTTTTT
CASSRGGIEKLFF
>.|TRBV18|TRBJ1-2|medium-sized
TGTGCCAGCTCACCATACGGAAGGGCCGACTATGGCTACACCTTC
CASSPYGRADYGYTF